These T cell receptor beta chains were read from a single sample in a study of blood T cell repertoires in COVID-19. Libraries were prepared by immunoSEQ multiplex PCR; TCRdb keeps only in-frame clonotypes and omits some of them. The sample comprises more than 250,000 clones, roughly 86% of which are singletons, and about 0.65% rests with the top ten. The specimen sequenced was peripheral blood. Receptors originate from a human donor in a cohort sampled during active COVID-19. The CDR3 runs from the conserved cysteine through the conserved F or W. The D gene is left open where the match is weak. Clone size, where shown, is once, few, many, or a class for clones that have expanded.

CDR3: CASSLDVGREKFDEQYF; DNA: TGTGCCAGCAGCTTGGATGTCGGTCGGGAGAAGTTTGACGAGCAGTACTTC; J: TRBJ2-7; D: NA; V: TRBV5-4; size: NA
CDR3: CSARGPLEQYF; DNA: TGCAGTGCTAGAGGGCCCCTCGAGCAGTACTTC; J: TRBJ2-7; D: NA; V: TRBV20-1; size: NA
CDR3: CASSEDRGSYEQYF; DNA: TGTGCCAGCAGCGAAGACAGGGGGTCTTACGAGCAGTACTTC; J: TRBJ2-7; D: NA; V: TRBV21-1; size: NA
CDR3: CASSLSVRPSYEQYF; DNA: TGTGCCAGCAGTTTATCGGTCAGGCCTTCCTACGAGCAGTACTTC; J: TRBJ2-7; D: NA; V: TRBV28; size: NA
CDR3: CASSQDGAWGGTQYF; DNA: TGTGCCAGCAGCCAAGATGGAGCCTGGGGGGGTACGCAGTATTTT; J: TRBJ2-3; D: TRBD2; V: TRBV14; size: NA
CDR3: CAWSANEQYF; DNA: TGTGCCTGGAGTGCTAACGAGCAGTACTTC; J: TRBJ2-7; D: NA; V: TRBV30; size: NA
CDR3: CASSTQGGNTIYF; DNA: TGTGCCAGTAGTACACAGGGCGGAAACACCATATATTTT; J: TRBJ1-3; D: NA; V: TRBV19; size: NA
CDR3: CASSRTGEGEKLFF; DNA: TGTGCCAGCAGCAGGACAGGGGAGGGTGAAAAACTGTTTTTT; J: TRBJ1-4; D: TRBD1; V: TRBV5-8; size: once
CDR3: CASSLARGRGSYEQYF; DNA: TGCGCCAGCAGCTTGGCCAGGGGCAGGGGGTCCTACGAGCAGTACTTC; J: TRBJ2-7; D: TRBD1; V: TRBV5-1; size: NA
CDR3: CASSQDSEPRTTGGARDTQYF; DNA: TGTGCCAGCAGCCAAGATTCTGAGCCGCGTACGACGGGAGGTGCCAGAGATACGCAGTATTTT; J: TRBJ2-3; D: TRBD2; V: TRBV3-1/TRBV3-2; size: NA
CDR3: CASSYSRAGDSYEQYF; DNA: TGTGCCAGCAGTTACTCGAGGGCAGGGGATTCCTACGAGCAGTACTTC; J: TRBJ2-7; D: NA; V: TRBV6-5; size: NA
CDR3: CASSWDTSGRLYEQYF; DNA: TGTGCCAGCAGCTGGGATACTAGCGGGAGATTGTACGAGCAGTACTTC; J: TRBJ2-7; D: TRBD2; V: TRBV5-5; size: NA
CDR3: CASSPYTGELFF; DNA: TGCGCCAGCAGCCCATACACCGGGGAGCTGTTTTTT; J: TRBJ2-2; D: NA; V: TRBV4-3; size: few
CDR3: CASSLNPSGGVNEQYF; DNA: TGTGCCAGCAGCTTAAATCCGAGCGGGGGGGTAAACGAGCAGTACTTC; J: TRBJ2-7; D: TRBD2; V: TRBV7-9; size: NA
CDR3: CASSYQVDTEAFF; DNA: TGTGCCAGTAGTTATCAGGTGGACACTGAAGCTTTCTTT; J: TRBJ1-1; D: NA; V: TRBV19; size: NA
CDR3: CASSQDPPSGSFGETQYF; DNA: TGCGCCAGCAGCCAGGACCCACCTAGCGGGAGTTTTGGAGAGACCCAGTACTTC; J: TRBJ2-5; D: TRBD2; V: TRBV4-1; size: NA
CDR3: CASSEWGEAYEQYF; DNA: TGTGCCAGCAGTGAGTGGGGGGAAGCCTACGAGCAGTACTTC; J: TRBJ2-7; D: NA; V: TRBV2; size: NA
CDR3: CASSFAGEGTEAFF; DNA: TGTGCCAGCAGCTTCGCAGGGGAAGGCACTGAAGCTTTCTTT; J: TRBJ1-1; D: NA; V: TRBV13; size: NA
CDR3: CASSTDREVVYEQYF; DNA: TGTGCCAGCAGCACTGACAGGGAGGTTGTGTACGAGCAGTACTTC; J: TRBJ2-7; D: NA; V: TRBV6-5; size: few
CDR3: CASSVAGEFTDTQYF; DNA: TGTGCCAGCAGCGTAGCGGGGGAGTTCACAGATACGCAGTATTTT; J: TRBJ2-3; D: NA; V: TRBV9; size: once
CDR3: CASSQGGPLIYNSPLHF; DNA: TGCGCCAGCAGCCAGGGAGGGCCCCTAATCTATAATTCACCCCTCCACTTT; J: TRBJ1-6; D: NA; V: TRBV4-1; size: NA
CDR3: CASSTSGSSYEQYF; DNA: TGTGCCAGTAGTACTAGCGGGAGCTCCTACGAGCAGTACTTC; J: TRBJ2-7; D: TRBD2; V: TRBV19; size: NA
CDR3: CASSTYSSDTEAFF; DNA: TGTGCCAGCAGTACCTACAGTTCCGACACTGAAGCTTTCTTT; J: TRBJ1-1; D: NA; V: TRBV14; size: NA
CDR3: CASSVAGAAYNEQFF; DNA: TGTGCCAGCAGTGTAGCGGGAGCGGCCTACAATGAGCAGTTCTTC; J: TRBJ2-1; D: TRBD2; V: TRBV6-1; size: NA
CDR3: CASSKTGGSGYGYTF; DNA: TGTGCCAGCAGTAAGACAGGGGGCAGTGGCTATGGCTACACCTTC; J: TRBJ1-2; D: TRBD1; V: TRBV9; size: NA
CDR3: CASTPGQGRDNEQFF; DNA: TGTGCCAGTACCCCGGGACAGGGAAGAGACAATGAGCAGTTCTTC; J: TRBJ2-1; D: TRBD1; V: TRBV19; size: NA
CDR3: CASSDYRGTEAFF; DNA: TGTGCCAGCAGTGACTATAGAGGGACTGAAGCTTTCTTT; J: TRBJ1-1; D: NA; V: TRBV6-4; size: NA
CDR3: CASSQATGTHGYTF; DNA: TGTGCCAGCAGCCAAGCTACAGGGACCCATGGCTACACCTTC; J: TRBJ1-2; D: NA; V: TRBV4-2; size: NA
CDR3: CAISGGQGKNYEQYF; DNA: TGTGCCATCAGTGGGGGACAGGGGAAAAACTACGAGCAGTACTTC; J: TRBJ2-7; D: TRBD1; V: TRBV10-3; size: NA
CDR3: CASSAASGSYNEQFF; DNA: TGTGCCAGCAGCGCAGCTAGCGGGTCCTACAATGAGCAGTTCTTC; J: TRBJ2-1; D: TRBD2; V: TRBV11-2; size: NA
CDR3: CASSLGQGNSPLHF; DNA: TGTGCCAGCAGCTTGGGACAGGGAAATTCACCCCTCCACTTT; J: TRBJ1-6; D: TRBD1; V: TRBV5-6; size: NA
CDR3: CASSRDYSYEQYF; DNA: TGTGCCAGCAGCCGGGACTACTCCTACGAGCAGTACTTC; J: TRBJ2-7; D: TRBD2; V: TRBV6-2/TRBV6-3; size: NA
CDR3: CAWGREVGAFF; DNA: TGTGCCTGGGGTCGGGAGGTAGGAGCTTTCTTT; J: TRBJ1-1; D: NA; V: TRBV30; size: few
CDR3: CASSRQGKSGNTIYF; DNA: TGTGCCAGCAGTCGACAGGGAAAATCGGGAAACACCATATATTTT; J: TRBJ1-3; D: TRBD1; V: TRBV6-5; size: NA
CDR3: CASKPSATVDGYTF; DNA: TGTGCCAGCAAACCGTCCGCGACAGTTGATGGCTACACCTTC; J: TRBJ1-2; D: NA; V: TRBV7-2; size: NA
CDR3: CASSVGGQIYGYTF; DNA: TGTGCCAGCAGCGTAGGGGGACAGATCTATGGCTACACCTTC; J: TRBJ1-2; D: TRBD1; V: TRBV9; size: few
CDR3: CASSLDPGLTNYGYTF; DNA: TGTGCCAGCAGCTTAGACCCGGGACTAACTAACTATGGCTACACCTTC; J: TRBJ1-2; D: NA; V: TRBV11-2; size: once
CDR3: CASSRGQNEQFF; DNA: TGTGCCAGCAGCCGCGGACAGAATGAGCAGTTCTTC; J: TRBJ2-1; D: NA; V: TRBV7-9; size: NA
CDR3: CASSRTGGSEKLFF; DNA: TGTGCCAGCAGCCGGACAGGGGGCTCTGAAAAACTGTTTTTT; J: TRBJ1-4; D: TRBD1; V: TRBV5-4; size: NA
CDR3: CASSPRGGIGNTIYF; DNA: TGTGCCAGCAGTCCTCGGGGGGGGATCGGAAACACCATATATTTT; J: TRBJ1-3; D: NA; V: TRBV27; size: NA
CDR3: CAILKGQWGNQPQHF; DNA: TGCGCCATCCTAAAAGGACAGTGGGGCAATCAGCCCCAGCATTTT; J: TRBJ1-5; D: NA; V: TRBV10-1; size: NA
CDR3: CASLPGGAYEQYF; DNA: TGTGCCAGCCTCCCCGGGGGGGCGTACGAGCAGTACTTC; J: TRBJ2-7; D: TRBD2; V: TRBV6-5; size: NA
CDR3: CASSSRVTGANVLTF; DNA: TGTGCCAGCAGTTCACGCGTTACTGGGGCCAACGTCCTGACTTTC; J: TRBJ2-6; D: NA; V: TRBV6-5; size: NA
CDR3: CASSELYSSYEQYF; DNA: TGTGCCAGCAGTGAACTGTATAGCTCCTACGAGCAGTACTTC; J: TRBJ2-7; D: NA; V: TRBV6-1; size: NA
CDR3: CASQTGNYGYTF; DNA: TGTGCCAGCCAAACAGGGAACTATGGCTACACCTTC; J: TRBJ1-2; D: NA; V: TRBV28; size: NA
CDR3: CASSYGGFGTGTEAFF; DNA: TGTGCCAGCAGTTACGGGGGTTTCGGGACAGGCACTGAAGCTTTCTTT; J: TRBJ1-1; D: TRBD1; V: TRBV6-2/TRBV6-3; size: NA
CDR3: CASSFGSLLSGYTF; DNA: TGTGCCAGCAGCTTTGGGAGCCTGCTCTCTGGCTACACCTTC; J: TRBJ1-2; D: NA; V: TRBV7-9; size: NA
CDR3: CASSVTAYGYTF; DNA: TGTGCCAGCAGCGTGACAGCCTATGGCTACACCTTC; J: TRBJ1-2; D: NA; V: TRBV9; size: NA
CDR3: CASSLVPSIRREKLFF; DNA: TGTGCCAGCAGCTTAGTCCCGAGCATCCGGAGGGAAAAACTGTTTTTT; J: TRBJ1-4; D: NA; V: TRBV7-2; size: few
CDR3: CASSSQAGAYEQYF; DNA: TGTGCCAGTAGTAGTCAGGCGGGGGCCTACGAGCAGTACTTC; J: TRBJ2-7; D: TRBD2; V: TRBV19; size: NA
CDR3: CASSYKQGFGYEQYF; DNA: TGTGCCAGCAGTTACAAGCAGGGTTTTGGCTACGAGCAGTACTTC; J: TRBJ2-7; D: NA; V: TRBV6-5; size: NA
CDR3: CASSPGAYGYTF; DNA: TGTGCCAGTAGTCCTGGGGCTTATGGCTACACCTTC; J: TRBJ1-2; D: NA; V: TRBV19; size: NA